This is a list of T cell receptor beta chains from one sample in a study of Tregs in tolerant kidney transplant recipients. Generated by immunoSEQ multiplex PCR, the TCRdb table keeps only in-frame clones and is missing some. In the table there are around 50,000 clones, about 91% of which are singletons. This sample comprised CD8+ T cells from blood (PBMCs), obtained 24 months after the transplant. The receptors originated from a human patient who received a combined kidney and bone marrow transplant. Some T cells may be provided by the graft donor. CDR3s include the opening cysteine and the closing phenylalanine or tryptophan. Fields, in order: V gene, clone size, D gene, CDR3 protein. A D gene is named only where the DNA matches it firmly. Clone size is stated in some rows and not others, as once, few, many or a class when expanded.

v_call: TRBV4-2
clone_size: NA
d_call: TRBD1
cdr3_aa: CASSQEGWQGADPNEKLFF

v_call: TRBV5-4
clone_size: NA
d_call: TRBD1
cdr3_aa: CASSSGQGARGTEAFF

v_call: TRBV7-6
clone_size: NA
d_call: TRBD2
cdr3_aa: CASSPWTSASSYNEQFF

v_call: TRBV7-3
clone_size: NA
d_call: NA
cdr3_aa: CASSLSGGTYEQYF

v_call: TRBV7-9
clone_size: NA
d_call: NA
cdr3_aa: CASSPSTGIWTEAFF

v_call: TRBV5-4
clone_size: NA
d_call: NA
cdr3_aa: CASTLGGGYGYTF

v_call: TRBV28
clone_size: NA
d_call: NA
cdr3_aa: CASRRGNTIYF

v_call: TRBV7-9
clone_size: NA
d_call: TRBD1
cdr3_aa: CASSLGQLANTGELFF

v_call: TRBV15
clone_size: NA
d_call: NA
cdr3_aa: CATSRDWPTNEKLFF

v_call: TRBV10-3
clone_size: NA
d_call: TRBD1
cdr3_aa: CAIRDRSSYNEQFF

v_call: TRBV4-1
clone_size: NA
d_call: NA
cdr3_aa: CASSQERLRERGYTF

v_call: TRBV9
clone_size: NA
d_call: TRBD1
cdr3_aa: CASNGGDRAMNTEAFF

v_call: TRBV7-9
clone_size: NA
d_call: NA
cdr3_aa: CASSSLRGYEQYF

v_call: TRBV27
clone_size: NA
d_call: NA
cdr3_aa: CASSSTGPNQPQHF

v_call: TRBV27
clone_size: once
d_call: NA
cdr3_aa: CASSLYSESNQPQHF